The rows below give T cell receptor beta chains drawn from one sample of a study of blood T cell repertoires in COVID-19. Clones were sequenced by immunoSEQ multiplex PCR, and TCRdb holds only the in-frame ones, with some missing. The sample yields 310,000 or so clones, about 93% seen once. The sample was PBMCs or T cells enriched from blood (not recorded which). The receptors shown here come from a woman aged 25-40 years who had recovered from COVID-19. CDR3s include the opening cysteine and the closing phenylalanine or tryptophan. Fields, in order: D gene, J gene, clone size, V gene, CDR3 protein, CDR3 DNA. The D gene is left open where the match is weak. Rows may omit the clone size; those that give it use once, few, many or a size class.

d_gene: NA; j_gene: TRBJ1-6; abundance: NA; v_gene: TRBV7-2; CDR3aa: CASSLGTTEINSPLHF; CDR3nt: TGTGCCAGCAGCTTAGGAACGACAGAAATTAATTCACCCCTCCACTTT
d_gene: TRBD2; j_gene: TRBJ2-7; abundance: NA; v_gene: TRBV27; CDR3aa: CASSPWEGGGLGEQYF; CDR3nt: TGTGCCAGCAGTCCCTGGGAGGGAGGAGGGTTGGGCGAGCAGTACTTC
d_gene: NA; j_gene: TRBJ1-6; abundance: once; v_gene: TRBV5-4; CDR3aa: CASSLGGGYSSYNSPLHF; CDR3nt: TGTGCCAGCAGCTTGGGGGGGGGTTACAGCTCCTATAATTCACCCCTCCACTTT
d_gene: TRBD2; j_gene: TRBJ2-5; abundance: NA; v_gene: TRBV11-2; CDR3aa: CASSPEGLAGAETQYF; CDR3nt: TGTGCCAGCAGCCCGGAGGGACTAGCGGGAGCTGAGACCCAGTACTTC
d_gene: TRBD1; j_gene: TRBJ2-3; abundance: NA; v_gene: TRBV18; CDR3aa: CASSPEFGTGNTDTQYF; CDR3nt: TGTGCCAGCTCCCCAGAGTTCGGGACAGGGAACACAGATACGCAGTATTTT
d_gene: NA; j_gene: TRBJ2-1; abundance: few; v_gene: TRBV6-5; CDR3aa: CASSYSAGSSYNEQFF; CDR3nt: TGTGCCAGCAGTTACTCTGCGGGGAGCTCCTACAATGAGCAGTTCTTC
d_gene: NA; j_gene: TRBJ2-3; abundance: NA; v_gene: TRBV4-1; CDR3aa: CASSQEAQLAGDTQYF; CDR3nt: TGCGCCAGCAGCCAAGAAGCTCAGTTGGCGGGAGATACGCAGTATTTT
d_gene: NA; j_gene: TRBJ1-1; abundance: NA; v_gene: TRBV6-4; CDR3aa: CASSGTENTEAFF; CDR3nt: TGTGCCAGCAGTGGGACAGAGAACACTGAAGCTTTCTTT
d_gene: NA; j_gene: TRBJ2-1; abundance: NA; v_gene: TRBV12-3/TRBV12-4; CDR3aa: CASSPGLVNEQFF; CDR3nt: TGTGCCAGCAGTCCGGGACTGGTGAATGAGCAGTTCTTC
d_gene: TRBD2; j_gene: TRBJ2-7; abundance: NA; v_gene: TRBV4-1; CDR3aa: CASSQSTSGSSYEQYF; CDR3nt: TGCGCCAGCAGCCAAAGTACTAGCGGGTCTTCCTACGAGCAGTACTTC
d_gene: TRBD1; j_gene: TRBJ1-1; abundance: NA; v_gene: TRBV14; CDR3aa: CASSRRTGESTEAFF; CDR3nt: TGTGCCAGCAGCCGCCGAACAGGGGAGAGCACTGAAGCTTTCTTT
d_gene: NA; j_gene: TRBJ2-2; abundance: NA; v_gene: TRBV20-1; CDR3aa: CSASPSINTGELFF; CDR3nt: TGCAGTGCTAGTCCTAGCATCAACACCGGGGAGCTGTTTTTT
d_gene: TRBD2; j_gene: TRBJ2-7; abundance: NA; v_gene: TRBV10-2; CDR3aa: CASSPGLAAYEQYF; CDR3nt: TGCGCCAGCAGTCCGGGACTAGCGGCCTACGAGCAGTACTTC
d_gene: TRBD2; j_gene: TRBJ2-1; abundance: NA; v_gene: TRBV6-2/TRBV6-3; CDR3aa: CASSLSSGRASYNEQFF; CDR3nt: TGTGCCAGCAGCCTCTCTAGCGGGAGGGCCTCCTACAATGAGCAGTTCTTC
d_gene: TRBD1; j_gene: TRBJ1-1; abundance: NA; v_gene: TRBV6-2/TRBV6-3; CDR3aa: CASSYSTGVAFF; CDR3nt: TGTGCCAGCAGTTACTCCACAGGGGTAGCTTTCTTT
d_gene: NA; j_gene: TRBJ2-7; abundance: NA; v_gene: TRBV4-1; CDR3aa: CASSQALTYEQYF; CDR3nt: TGCGCCAGCAGCCAAGCGTTAACCTACGAGCAGTACTTC
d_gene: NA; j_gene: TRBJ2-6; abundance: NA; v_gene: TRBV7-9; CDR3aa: CASSLVVRGVSGANVLTF; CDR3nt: TGTGCCAGCAGCTTAGTTGTCAGGGGAGTCTCTGGGGCCAACGTCCTGACTTTC
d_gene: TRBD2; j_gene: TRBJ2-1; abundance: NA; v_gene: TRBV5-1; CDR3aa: CASSLEAGGYNEQFF; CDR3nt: TGCGCCAGCAGCTTGGAGGCGGGAGGGTACAATGAGCAGTTCTTC
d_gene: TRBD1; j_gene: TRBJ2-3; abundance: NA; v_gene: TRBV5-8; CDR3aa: CASSGPGQGGDTQYF; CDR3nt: TGTGCCAGCAGCGGACCGGGACAGGGAGGAGATACGCAGTATTTT
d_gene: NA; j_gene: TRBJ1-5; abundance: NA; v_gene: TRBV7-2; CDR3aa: CASSFLGVYSNQPQHF; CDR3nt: TGTGCCAGCAGCTTCTTAGGGGTCTATAGCAATCAGCCCCAGCATTTT
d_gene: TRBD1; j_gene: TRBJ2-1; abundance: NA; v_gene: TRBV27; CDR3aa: CASTRQGPYNEQFF; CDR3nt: TGTGCCAGCACCCGACAGGGCCCATACAATGAGCAGTTCTTC
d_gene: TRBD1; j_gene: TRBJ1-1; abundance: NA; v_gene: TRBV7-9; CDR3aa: CASSLETGGRGDTEAFF; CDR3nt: TGTGCCAGCAGCTTAGAGACAGGGGGCCGAGGTGACACTGAAGCTTTCTTT
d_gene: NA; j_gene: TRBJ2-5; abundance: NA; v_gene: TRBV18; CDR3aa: CASSPLETFQETQYF; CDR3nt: TGTGCCAGCTCACCACTTGAGACTTTCCAAGAGACCCAGTACTTC
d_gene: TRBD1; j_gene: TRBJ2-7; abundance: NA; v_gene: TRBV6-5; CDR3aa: CASSYFGTGGGEQYF; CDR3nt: TGTGCCAGCAGTTACTTTGGGACAGGGGGTGGTGAGCAGTACTTC
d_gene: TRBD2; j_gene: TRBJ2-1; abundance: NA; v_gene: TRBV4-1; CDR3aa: CASSQDLRTSGRVNEQFF; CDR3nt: TGCGCCAGCAGCCAAGATTTGAGGACTAGCGGGAGGGTGAATGAGCAGTTCTTC
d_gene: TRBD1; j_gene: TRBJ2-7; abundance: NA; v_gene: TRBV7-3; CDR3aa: CASSQSQGLPYEQYF; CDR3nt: TGTGCCAGCAGCCAATCACAGGGGTTACCCTACGAGCAGTACTTC
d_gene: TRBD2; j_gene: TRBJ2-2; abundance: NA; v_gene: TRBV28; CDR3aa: CASSLPSKGTRMRGELFF; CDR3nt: TGTGCCAGCAGTCTCCCTTCTAAAGGGACTAGAATGAGGGGGGAGCTGTTTTTT
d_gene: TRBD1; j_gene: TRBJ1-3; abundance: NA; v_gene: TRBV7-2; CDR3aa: CASSPQGRAGNTIYF; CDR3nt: TGTGCCAGCAGCCCACAGGGGCGCGCGGGAAACACCATATATTTT
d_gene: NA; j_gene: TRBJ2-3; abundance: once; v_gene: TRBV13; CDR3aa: CASSLTGLSTDTQYF; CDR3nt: TGTGCCAGCAGCTTAACGGGACTTAGCACAGATACGCAGTATTTT